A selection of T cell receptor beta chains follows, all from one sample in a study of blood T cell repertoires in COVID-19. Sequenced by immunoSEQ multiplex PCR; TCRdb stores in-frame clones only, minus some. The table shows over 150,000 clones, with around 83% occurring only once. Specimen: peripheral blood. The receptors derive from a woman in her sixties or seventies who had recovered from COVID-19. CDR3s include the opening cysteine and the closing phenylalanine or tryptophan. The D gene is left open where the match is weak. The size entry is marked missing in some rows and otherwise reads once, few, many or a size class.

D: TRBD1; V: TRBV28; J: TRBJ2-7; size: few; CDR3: CASRIGGTGTYEQYF; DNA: TGTGCCAGCAGAATAGGCGGGACAGGGACCTACGAGCAGTACTTC
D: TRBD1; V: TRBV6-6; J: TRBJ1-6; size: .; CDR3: CASSRDSQAAYNSPLHF; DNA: TGTGCCAGCAGTCGGGACAGCCAAGCGGCCTATAATTCACCCCTCCACTTT
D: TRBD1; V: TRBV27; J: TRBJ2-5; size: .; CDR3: CASSYTGGQTQYF; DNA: TGTGCCAGCAGCTATACAGGGGGCCAGACCCAGTACTTC
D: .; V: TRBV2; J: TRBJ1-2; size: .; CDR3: CASSEWGGRLDGYTF; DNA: TGTGCCAGCAGTGAATGGGGGGGGAGGTTGGATGGCTACACCTTC
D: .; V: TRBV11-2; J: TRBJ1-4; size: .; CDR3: CASSLWRGGVNEKLFF; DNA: TGTGCCAGCAGCTTATGGAGGGGAGGAGTTAATGAAAAACTGTTTTTT
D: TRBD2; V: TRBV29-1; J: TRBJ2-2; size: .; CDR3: CSAWTSSRTGELFF; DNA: TGCAGCGCCTGGACTAGCTCGAGGACCGGGGAGCTGTTTTTT
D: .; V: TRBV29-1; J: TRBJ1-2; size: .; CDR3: CSAPGGDF; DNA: TGCAGCGCCCCTGGGGGCGACTTC
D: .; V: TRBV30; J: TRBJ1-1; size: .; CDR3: CAWSVAGGLNTEAFF; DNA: TGTGCCTGGAGTGTAGCCGGGGGGCTGAACACTGAAGCTTTCTTT
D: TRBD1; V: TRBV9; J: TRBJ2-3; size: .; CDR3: CASSRDRGRTDTQYF; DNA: TGTGCCAGCAGCCGGGACAGGGGGCGTACAGATACGCAGTATTTT
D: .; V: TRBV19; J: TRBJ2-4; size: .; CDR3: CASSTHRGGVKNIQYF; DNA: TGTGCCAGTAGTACCCACAGGGGAGGTGTCAAAAACATTCAGTACTTC
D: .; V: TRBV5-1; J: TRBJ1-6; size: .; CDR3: CASSFFREVGNSPLHF; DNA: TGCGCCAGCAGCTTTTTCAGGGAGGTTGGAAATTCACCCCTCCACTTT